This TCR beta chain was recorded in a study of human T cells and chemical hapten exposure. On the study more broadly: DPC (0.01%) was patch tested on the upper back and read at 6 days. Findings and caveats of the study: Positively correlated with patch test score were the counts of PT1 expanded TCRs.

Documented time point: patch test 1, 2 weeks after DPC sensitization. Treatment: therapeutic diphenylcyclopropenone sensitization with weekly scalp DPC. MiXCR, applied by TCRdb to the RACE reads, yields one record per CDR3 protein. The sample consists of some 180,000 distinct CDR3 sequences, about 22% of them appearing once. This clonotype has more than one count but fewer than ten. The antigen remains undetermined. Germline-derived CDR1 and CDR2 are DFQATT and SNEGSKA (reference sequence). Losses at the gene ends were 7 bases for V and 4 bases for J; bases not matched to a gene: 5. This CDR3 has 12 residues.

The chain is built from TRBV20-1 and TRBJ2-5, with TRBD2 identical over 8 bases. The sample in question was whole blood, obtained in connection with sensitization to the hapten diphenylcyclopropenone (DPC). The TCR was taken from a woman between 50 and 59 years old with alopecia areata. Some clones in this sample may be carry-over from other donors' samples. Written as DNA, the CDR3 is TGCAGTGGAGCGGGAGCAGGAGAGACCCAGTACTTC. It translates to CSGAGAGETQYF.